Given below is one T cell receptor beta chain in context. As yet, its antigen is unknown. The data were taken from a study of cytomegalovirus exposure and HLA in healthy donors. The CDR3 is 13 amino acids. The germline CDR1 and CDR2 sequences are SQVTM and ANQGSEA. V lost 7 bases to trimming and J lost 0 bases, with 12 bases between them. Findings and limits, study-wide: Indistinguishability led to the exclusion of some V segments, TRBV6-2 and TRBV6-3 included. The majority of CMV-associated TCR beta chains were reported as apparently HLA-restricted in a later analysis. Specific recognition of CMV antigens was confirmed in vitro for a few chains (all CMV-associated).

Primers: 60 Vbeta forward and 13 Jbeta reverse. Clones were sequenced by immunoSEQ multiplex PCR, and TCRdb holds only the in-frame ones, with some missing. This sample carries some 170,000 clones, 60% to 85% of them seen once, and the ten largest clones take 3.7%. The TCR comes from a man in his thirties or forties in good health and CMV-seropositive. Sequences were obtained from PBMCs. The chain carries TRBV29-1 and TRBJ1-1; D unresolved. Here the CDR3 reads CSAIPTLNTEAFF. DNA of the CDR3: TGCAGCGCCATACCGACACTGAACACTGAAGCTTTCTTT.